This T cell receptor (beta chain) derives from a study of blood T cell repertoires in COVID-19. As originally analysed: Reference gene primer amplification gave estimated nucleated cell counts. The table came from immunoSEQ multiplex PCR; TCRdb's copy has only in-frame clones and leaves some out. V, J and clone size derive from that table, while D and trimming were established from the DNA sequence. The sample includes around 340,000 clones, 89% of them seen just once. Germline loops: CDR1 SGHRS, CDR2 YFSETQ. With V trimmed by 0 bases and J by 6 bases, 10 bases remained unmatched. There are 17 residues in the CDR3.

The sequenced material came from peripheral blood. This sequence originates from a woman aged 60-75 years with COVID-19, enrolled during active disease. The chain couples TRBV5-1 to TRBJ2-3; 10 nucleotides match TRBD2. CDR3 loop: CASSLVPPAGGQDTQYF. The CDR3 coding sequence is TGCGCCAGCAGCTTGGTACCCCCAGCGGGGGGGCAGGATACGCAGTATTTT.